This TCR beta chain emerged from a study of cytomegalovirus exposure and HLA in healthy donors (dated by TCRdb to about 2017). Regarding the study in general: An earlier analysis of 587 of the donors reported 250 to 350 Gb of sequence data and 117 million unique TCR beta sequences obtained from about 180 million T cells. Genome-wide SNP genotypes for about 60% of the roughly 700 donors were used in a later genetic analysis, which treated that subset as a discovery cohort. The later analysis used no new phenotypic data to find candidate immune exposures, relying instead on TCR beta sequences and their occurrence across donors. In a later analysis, previously published TCR beta repertoires from roughly 710 donors were re-analyzed and high-resolution HLA genotyping was added so that TCR occurrence patterns could be studied. Every discovery cohort repertoire had been produced on one sequencing platform. Among roughly 400 genotyped donors of the cohort, an average of around 240,000 unique TCR beta nucleotide sequences was sequenced per donor, of which about 18% were non-productive. A separate validation cohort of 100 to 150 different subjects was used in addition to the roughly 640-subject first cohort. The aim of the study was to test whether cataloging public T cell receptors could identify signatures of past pathogen exposure. About five DR-DQ haplotypes were treated as single units for association and clustering because of strong linkage in the cohort. Roughly 310 gigabases of sequencing data and tens of millions of unique TCR sequences were included in an early release covering roughly 600 HLA-typed donors. Both class I and class II loci were covered by HLA typing, at four-digit resolution. An earlier analysis of several hundred of the donors applied high-throughput TCR beta sequencing to assess whether each TCR beta V gene segment acted as functional or pseudogenic. To predict cytomegalovirus infection status, the study brought together high-throughput TCR immunosequencing, statistical association of individual TCRs with disease status, and machine learning. Donor age, sex, ethnicity and CMV serostatus were collected together with the repertoire data. The study used immunosequencing to profile the T cell repertoires of 666 subjects and linked those repertoires to cytomegalovirus serostatus. Of the roughly 400 genotyped donors, approximately 80% fell in the genetic ancestry cluster associated with self-reported Caucasian donors. Typing coverage differed by locus: A, B, C, DRB1 and DQB1 were typed in about 629-640 donors, DQA1 in 522, DPA1 in 600 to 610, and DPB1 in 400 to 480. Beyond this particular receptor, the publication reports: The classifier was reported to diagnose cytomegalovirus status with high specificity and sensitivity in both the original and validation cohorts. Only TCR beta chains were sequenced in this cohort, and the absence of alpha or paired-chain data limited detectable features. Because counts were too low, some 16 rarely observed V segments, including chromosome 9 orphons, were excluded from the earlier analysis of several hundred of the donors. The sequencing pipeline was judged likely to have produced a cluster of highly shared sequence variants as a technical artifact. For the cohort, immune exposure information was limited to CMV serostatus. When HLA alleles, especially DR and DQ, strongly co-occurred, TCR associations were difficult to assign to individual alleles. An association between a missense DCLRE1C variant and V-gene and J-gene trimming of TCR beta chains was found in a later genetic analysis and replicated in an independent cohort. Correlated functional status among segregating V segments might be attributable to linkage disequilibrium, but an unknown experimental factor could not be ruled out. In a later analysis, 16,951 TCR beta sequences were associated with specific HLA alleles at a false discovery rate of 0.05. In a later analysis, the rate of TCR association differed among HLA loci, with DRB1 alleles having the most associated TCRs and HLA-C alleles having the fewest. The study listed approximately 160 TCR beta chains as associated with cytomegalovirus. Presence/absence analyses assumed roughly uniform sequencing depth across donors, an assumption that may not hold. In a later analysis, HLA-associated TCR beta chains were found to be more clonally expanded and to have lower generation probabilities than equally common non-associated chains. A later analysis reported that several top co-occurrence clusters appeared linked to parvovirus B19, influenza, CMV and Epstein-Barr virus. A further reported finding was that TCR beta sequences accurately predicted the HLA-A and HLA-B alleles for most subjects in the first cohort. Three of the identified cytomegalovirus-associated TCR beta chains were confirmed in vitro to be specific for cytomegalovirus antigens. According to a later genetic analysis, donors in an Asian-associated ancestry cluster had fewer N-insertions in productive TCRs than the approximately 630-donor mean. The authors suggested that the approach could potentially be generalized to other disease states and immunological phenotypes. Because the 87-base-pair reads could not distinguish some IMGT-functional V segments, including TRBV6-2 and TRBV6-3, those segments were excluded. In an earlier analysis of approximately 590 of the donors, most TCR beta V segments appeared in productive rearrangements about 90% or about 30% of the time, broadly matching IMGT annotations. Most TCR sequences were observed very rarely across donors, whereas some public TCRs were present in many individuals. Because HLA typing was missing for some donors at each locus, association tests included only the typed subset. A later analysis found that most CMV-associated TCR beta chains appeared HLA-restricted, with HLA associations seemingly driven largely by CMV exposure.

The CDR3 runs 13 amino acids, cysteine and phenylalanine included. Here the CDR3 DNA is all that survives: 39 bases in frame from base 1. Relative to germline, V is missing 3 bases and J is missing 6 bases, with 5 bases of the junction outside any gene match. CDR1 and CDR2 are read off the germline V gene as SGHTA and FQGNSA. This clone was picked up one time. It lacks a known antigen. Nothing much larger sits one base from this clone, and base qualities are not available. Libraries were constructed by the immunoSEQ multiplex PCR assay. The multiplex PCR relied on a mix of 60 forward primers for TCR Vbeta segments and 13 reverse primers for TCR Jbeta segments. A multiplex PCR assay on genomic DNA amplified the CDR3 region of rearranged TCR beta genes. The Illumina HiSeq System was used to sequence the amplified TCR beta libraries as 87-base-pair reads. On the study's bioinformatics: Across the 500 to 700 repertoires, a later analysis counted some 80 million unique TCR beta chains, 9 million to 14 million of which were shared by at least two donors. To remove PCR and sequencing errors, raw reads were error-corrected and collapsed into unique sequences using a nearest-neighbor algorithm that merged closely related sequences. CDR3 sequences were aligned to IMGT reference sequences to assign V, D and J gene segments. For a sequence to be retained, a match of at least six nucleotides to both a V gene segment and a J gene segment was required. A rearrangement was called productive if the CDR3 had no stop codons and remained in frame with V and J, and every other rearrangement was called non-productive. Following IMGT convention, CDR3 was defined as the stretch from the second conserved V-encoded cysteine to the conserved J-encoded phenylalanine. In an earlier analysis of approximately 500 of the donors, sequences lacking an unambiguous match to a single V gene segment were excluded. An earlier analysis of over 450 of the donors classified V segments as functional when productive rearrangements were above 56.7% and as segregating when the standard deviation between donors was above 5%. To diagnose cytomegalovirus status from the catalog of TCR beta chain sequences, a statistical classification framework was built. In a later analysis, V and J genes were assigned by comparing TCR nucleotide sequences against IMGT/GENE-DB human TR gene sequences. Using the TCRdist pipeline, a later analysis assigned CDR3 sequences along with most-parsimonious VDJ recombination scenarios. A later analysis defined each TCR beta chain by its CDR3 amino acid sequence plus V-gene family, and excluded reads lacking a unique V-gene family. To address suspected cross-contamination and a sequencing artifact, a later analysis removed around 600 highly shared, low-generation-probability nucleotide sequences. In a later analysis, a clonal expansion index for each public chain was calculated from normalized within-repertoire ranks of inferred template counts. A later analysis computed generation probabilities with a VDJ recombination model fitted to out-of-frame rearrangements, and checked the results against IGoR. In a later analysis, hypergeometric tests were used to score TCR-TCR, TCR-HLA and TCR-CMV co-occurrence, with a repertoire-size bias correction applied to TCR pairs. A later analysis estimated false discovery rates by permuting HLA or CMV assignments 20 times. A later analysis grouped co-occurring TCRs with DBSCAN, adding TCRdist sequence similarity when clustering within HLA-allele-positive subsets. Repertoires with fewer than 30,000 or more than 120,000 public chains were left out of co-occurrence clustering, as were a few repertoires with anomalous nucleotide sharing. The immuneACCESS repertoire file appears here via TCRdb, limited to in-frame rearrangements. These files lack a portion of the clones; in checked studies, under half of the deficit traces to unresolved V genes, and the cause of the others is not known. Clone size and V and J calls were adopted from that table, with D and trimming inferred from the DNA. The sample profile shows 110,000 or so clones; around three quarters of them were found once. In total, the top ten clones hold 11% of the sample.

The cohort consisted of 670 or so healthy bone marrow donors. Cohort members were all nominally healthy when sampled, although unrecorded immune exposures were likely present. The donor tested CMV seropositive, placing the donor among the approximately 290 seropositive members of the cohort. A peripheral blood sample was provided by each donor, and peripheral blood mononuclear cells were used for TCR beta sequencing. The Qiagen DNeasy Blood Extraction Kit was used to extract genomic DNA from the blood cell samples. Here the chain combines TRBV7-2 and TRBJ2-7; TRBD1 aligns with 7 central bases. The TCR comes from a man aged 35 to 55 in good health and CMV-seropositive. Material for sequencing was PBMCs. The DNA sequence follows: TGTGCCAGCAGCTTCCGACAGGGACGCGAGCAGTACTTC. It is translated as CASSFRQGREQYF.